One and the same sample provided the 15 T cell receptor beta chains below, sequenced in a study of OX40 agonist ivuxolimab in advanced cancers. TCRdb's copy holds only in-frame clones and misses some; the assay was immunoSEQ multiplex PCR. The sample includes about 60,000 clones, about nine tenths of them seen just once. Sequenced here: CD4+ or CD8+ T cells sorted from blood, sampled in a trial of the OX40 agonist ivuxolimab. These receptors came from an adult with an advanced solid tumor such as melanoma, head and neck, liver or kidney cancer.

The CDR3 here is CAWSETGDEQFF. CDR3 bases: TGTGCCTGGAGCGAAACAGGGGATGAGCAGTTCTTC. This sequence joins TRBV30 and TRBJ2-1; 7 nucleotides line up with TRBD1. This CDR3 is built from 12 residues. Looked up from germline, CDR1 is GTSNPN and CDR2 is SVGIG (reference sequence). The V segment lost 3 bases and the J segment 8 bases; nucleotides outside the gene matches: 4.

The chain joins TRBV5-4 to TRBJ2-5; 8 positions agree with TRBD2. The germline gives CDR1 SGHNT, CDR2 YYREEE (reference sequence). V shed 4 bases, J shed 4 bases, and the junction held 9 bases outside the gene matches. The CDR3 contains 15 residues. The CDR3 region is CASSPPASGLETQYF. Here the CDR3 DNA reads TGTGCCAGCAGCCCTCCTGCTAGCGGGCTAGAGACCCAGTACTTC.

For the CDR3, the DNA is TGTGCCAGCAGTGGACAGGGCTCTGGAAACACCATATATTTT. This encodes CASSGQGSGNTIYF. The V and J genes are TRBV2 and TRBJ1-3; 7 positions match TRBD1. The CDR3 is made up of 14 amino acids. The germline gives CDR1 SNHLY, CDR2 FYNNEI. J gave up 0 bases and V 4 bases, and 0 bases lay outside the gene matches.

The genes are TRBV7-8 and TRBJ2-3, with D perhaps matching TRBD1 (6 bases). The V and J ends lost 0 bases and 6 bases respectively, with 7 bases between them. The CDR3 contains 13 residues. Germline lookup yields CDR1 SGHVS and CDR2 FQNEAQ. The CDR3 protein is CASSLARGDTQYF. CDR3 nucleotide sequence: TGTGCCAGCAGCTTAGCTAGGGGGGATACGCAGTATTTT.

CDR3 sequence: CASSKASGNYAYEQYF. Here the CDR3 DNA reads TGCGCCAGCAGTAAGGCTAGCGGGAACTATGCCTACGAGCAGTACTTC. V usage is TRBV23-1 and J usage is TRBJ2-7, with TRBD2 identical over 9 bases. TRBV23-1 is an ORF, with its function uncertain. The junction had 10 bases not matched to a gene; V was cut back by 5 bases and J by 2 bases. This CDR3 is 16 amino acids long.

Only a few counts were recorded for this clone. This chain links TRBV4-2 with TRBJ1-1; perhaps TRBD1 as D (5 bases). Germline lookup yields CDR1 LGHNA and CDR2 YNFKEQ. The CDR3 extends over 14 amino acids. V was trimmed by 0 bases and J by 7 bases, leaving 12 bases between them. CDR3 region: CASSQEFGQGEAFF. The CDR3, as DNA: TGTGCCAGCAGCCAAGAATTCGGGCAGGGTGAAGCTTTCTTT.

The chain joins TRBV28 to TRBJ1-5; no clear D. The CDR3 covers 15 residues. Germline CDR1 reads MDHEN; CDR2 reads SYDVKM. Trimming took 5 bases from V and 5 from J, leaving 16 bases between them. For the CDR3, the DNA is TGTGCCAGCAGTCCATCCCTTGGCCGATATCAGCCCCAGCATTTT. As protein: CASSPSLGRYQPQHF.

The chain joins TRBV10-3 to TRBJ2-7, with 7 bases fitting TRBD2. CDR1 is ENHRY and CDR2 is SYGVKD in the germline V gene. The CDR3 length is 13 residues. V dropped 7 bases and J dropped 5; count of bases not matched to a gene: 8. The DNA of the CDR3 is TGTGCCATCAAAGAAGGCGGGAGCGACGAGCAGTACTTC. This encodes CAIKEGGSDEQYF.

The V and J genes are TRBV9 and TRBJ1-3; perhaps TRBD1 as D (6 bases). Germline assignment: CDR1 SGDLS and CDR2 YYNGEE. V lost 8 bases to trimming and J lost 0 bases, with 9 bases between them. The CDR3 runs to 13 residues. CDR3 nucleotides: TGTGCCAGTAACAGGGACTCTGGAAACACCATATATTTT. As protein: CASNRDSGNTIYF.

The chain links TRBV29-1 to TRBJ2-1, with TRBD2 as a possible D gene (7 bases). The CDR3 runs to 14 residues. CDR1 and CDR2 (germline): SQVTM, ANQGSEA. Between the trimmed V and J ends, which lost 2 bases and 7 bases, there was a span of 15 bases. CDR3 nucleotide sequence: TGCAGCGTTGAACGCTCCGGGGGGCTGAATGAGCAGTTCTTC. This translates into CSVERSGGLNEQFF.

The chain is built from TRBV10-3 and TRBJ2-5, with 7 nucleotides matching TRBD1. The J call may be mistaken, given a closer DNA end match to TRBJ2-7. CDR1 and CDR2 (germline): ENHRY, SYGVKD. The CDR3 has 13 amino acids. The CDR3 nucleotides are TGTGCCATCAGCCGGGACAGCTCCTACGAGCAGTACTTC. Translating gives CAISRDSSYEQYF.

CDR3 coding DNA: TGCGCCAGCTCTAGTCTCGGGCGGAGCTCCTACAATGAGCAGTTCTTC. Encoded protein: CASSSLGRSSYNEQFF. The chain carries TRBV4-1 and TRBJ2-1, with D unresolved. Germline assignment: CDR1 MGHRA and CDR2 YSYEKL. This CDR3 is 16 amino acids long. The V and J ends lost 8 bases and 0 bases respectively, with 17 bases between them.

The chain combines TRBV2 with TRBJ1-5, with D possibly TRBD1 on 5 matching bases. CDR3 length: 13 amino acids. Trimming pared 5 bases from V and 7 bases from J, leaving 12 bases between. Germline-derived CDR1 and CDR2 are SNHLY and FYNNEI. This CDR3 is CASSWGSGQPQHF. Here the CDR3 DNA reads TGTGCCAGCAGTTGGGGCAGTGGACAGCCCCAGCATTTT.

This sequence joins TRBV9 and TRBJ2-3, with TRBD2 identical over 15 bases. This CDR3 is 16 amino acids long. V shed 3 bases and J 4 bases; nucleotides not matched to a gene: 3. CDR1 and CDR2 from the germline V gene are SGDLS and YYNGEE. In DNA form, the CDR3 reads TGTGCCAGCAGCGGGACTAGCGGGAGGGCCTCAGATACGCAGTATTTT. Encoded protein: CASSGTSGRASDTQYF.

The V gene is TRBV7-2, the J gene TRBJ2-5; the match to TRBD1 covers 10 bases. The CDR3 totals 15 residues. Per germline, CDR1 SGHTA and CDR2 FQGNSA. V shed 1 base and J 7 bases; nucleotides not matched to a gene: 6. The CDR3 region is CASSLDGTGVGTQYF. The DNA of the CDR3 is TGTGCCAGCAGCTTAGATGGGACAGGGGTTGGGACCCAGTACTTC.